This T cell receptor (beta chain) was documented in a study of response to subunit inactivated influenza vaccine. The study, taken as a whole, reports: The authors proposed limited new T cell recruitment per seasonal influenza vaccination.

TCRdb independently ran MiXCR on the RT-PCR reads; one entry per CDR3 protein. The table has about 170,000 distinct CDR3 sequences, around 10% seen once. Comments on this clonotype: What it binds is unknown.

CDR3 length: 15 amino acids. Germline V gene sequence: CDR1 DFQATT, CDR2 SNEGSKA (reference sequence). Trimming cost V 2 bases and J 2 bases, with 12 bases left between them. The genes are TRBV20-1 and TRBJ1-4; a possible D gene is TRBD1 (5 bases). The source is a man aged 45 to 75 who received an inactivated influenza vaccine. The material sequenced was CD8+ T cells sorted from PBMCs, taken around 25 months after vaccination. The CDR3 DNA sequence: TGCAGTGCTAGAAACGAAGGGGCTACTAATGAAAAACTGTTTTTT. Its translation: CSARNEGATNEKLFF.